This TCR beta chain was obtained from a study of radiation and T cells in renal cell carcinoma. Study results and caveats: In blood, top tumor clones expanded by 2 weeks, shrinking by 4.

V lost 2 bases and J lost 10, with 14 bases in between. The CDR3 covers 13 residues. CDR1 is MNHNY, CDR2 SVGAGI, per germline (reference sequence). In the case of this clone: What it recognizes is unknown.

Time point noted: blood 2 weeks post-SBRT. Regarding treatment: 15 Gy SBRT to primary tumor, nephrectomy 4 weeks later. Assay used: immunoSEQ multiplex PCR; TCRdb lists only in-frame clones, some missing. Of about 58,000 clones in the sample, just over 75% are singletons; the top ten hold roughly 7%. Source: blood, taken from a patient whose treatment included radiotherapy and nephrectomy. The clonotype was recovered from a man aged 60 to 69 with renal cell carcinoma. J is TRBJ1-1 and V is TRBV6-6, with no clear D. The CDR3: CASSYPSESVAFF. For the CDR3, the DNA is TGTGCCAGCAGTTACCCGAGCGAGAGCGTAGCTTTCTTT.